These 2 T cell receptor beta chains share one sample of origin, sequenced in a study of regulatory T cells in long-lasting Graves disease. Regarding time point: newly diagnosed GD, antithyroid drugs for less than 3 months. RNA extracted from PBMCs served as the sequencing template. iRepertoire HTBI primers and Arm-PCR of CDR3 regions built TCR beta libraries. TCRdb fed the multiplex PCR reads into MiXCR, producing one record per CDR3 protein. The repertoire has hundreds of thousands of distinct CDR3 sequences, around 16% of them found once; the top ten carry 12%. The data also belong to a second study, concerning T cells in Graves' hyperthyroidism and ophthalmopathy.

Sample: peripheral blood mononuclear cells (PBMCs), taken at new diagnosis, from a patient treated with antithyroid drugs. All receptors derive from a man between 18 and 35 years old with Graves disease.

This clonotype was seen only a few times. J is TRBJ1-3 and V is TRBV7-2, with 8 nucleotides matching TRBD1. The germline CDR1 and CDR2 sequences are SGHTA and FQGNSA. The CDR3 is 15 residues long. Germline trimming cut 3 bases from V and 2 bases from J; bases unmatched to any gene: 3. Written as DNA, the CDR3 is TGTGCCAGCAGCTTCGCAGGGGGCGCTGGAAACACCATATATTTT. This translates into CASSFAGGAGNTIYF.

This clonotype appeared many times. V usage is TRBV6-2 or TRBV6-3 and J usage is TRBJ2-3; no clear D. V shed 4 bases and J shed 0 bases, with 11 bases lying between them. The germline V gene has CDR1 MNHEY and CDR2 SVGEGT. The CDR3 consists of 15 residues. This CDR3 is CASSSTQSSTDTQYF. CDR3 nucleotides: TGTGCCAGCAGTTCGACACAATCAAGCACAGATACGCAGTATTTT.